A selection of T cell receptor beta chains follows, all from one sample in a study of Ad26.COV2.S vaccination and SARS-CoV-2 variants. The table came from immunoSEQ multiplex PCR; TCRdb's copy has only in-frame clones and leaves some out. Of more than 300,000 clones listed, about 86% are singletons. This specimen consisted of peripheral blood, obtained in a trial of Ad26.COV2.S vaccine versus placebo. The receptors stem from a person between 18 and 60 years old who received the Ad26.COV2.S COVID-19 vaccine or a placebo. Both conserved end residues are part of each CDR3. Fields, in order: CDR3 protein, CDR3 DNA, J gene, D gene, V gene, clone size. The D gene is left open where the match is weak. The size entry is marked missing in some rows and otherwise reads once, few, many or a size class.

CDR3 protein: CAWSVRSDTQYF; CDR3 DNA: TGTGCCTGGAGTGTACGGTCCGATACGCAGTATTTT; J gene: TRBJ2-3; D gene: NA; V gene: TRBV30; clone size: NA
CDR3 protein: CASSQDTAPNTEAFF; CDR3 DNA: TGCGCCAGCAGCCAAGACACGGCCCCGAACACTGAAGCTTTCTTT; J gene: TRBJ1-1; D gene: NA; V gene: TRBV4-3; clone size: once
CDR3 protein: CASSVSGVSYEQYF; CDR3 DNA: TGTGCCAGCAGCGTATCGGGCGTCTCCTACGAGCAGTACTTC; J gene: TRBJ2-7; D gene: NA; V gene: TRBV9; clone size: NA
CDR3 protein: CASSLNVNYGYTF; CDR3 DNA: TGTGCCAGCAGTTTGAACGTTAACTATGGCTACACCTTC; J gene: TRBJ1-2; D gene: NA; V gene: TRBV28; clone size: NA
CDR3 protein: CASSPAEVFEQYF; CDR3 DNA: TGTGCCAGCAGTCCCGCCGAGGTTTTCGAGCAGTACTTC; J gene: TRBJ2-7; D gene: NA; V gene: TRBV28; clone size: NA
CDR3 protein: CAGDRWGNEKLFF; CDR3 DNA: TGCGCCGGGGACAGGTGGGGTAATGAAAAACTGTTTTTT; J gene: TRBJ1-4; D gene: TRBD1; V gene: TRBV4-3; clone size: few
CDR3 protein: CATSDRGSGGATKNIQYF; CDR3 DNA: TGTGCCACCAGTGATAGGGGTAGCGGCGGGGCTACTAAAAACATTCAGTACTTC; J gene: TRBJ2-4; D gene: NA; V gene: TRBV24-1; clone size: NA
CDR3 protein: CASSPGGMDYTF; CDR3 DNA: TGTGCCAGCAGTCCCGGGGGGATGGACTACACCTTC; J gene: TRBJ1-2; D gene: NA; V gene: TRBV28; clone size: NA
CDR3 protein: CAITDRDYEQYF; CDR3 DNA: TGTGCCATCACCGACAGGGATTACGAGCAGTACTTC; J gene: TRBJ2-7; D gene: TRBD1; V gene: TRBV10-3; clone size: NA
CDR3 protein: CASRPQGGEKLFF; CDR3 DNA: TGCGCCAGCAGGCCGCAGGGTGGTGAAAAACTGTTTTTT; J gene: TRBJ1-4; D gene: NA; V gene: TRBV4-1; clone size: NA
CDR3 protein: CASSLRWTKVTRGRNYGYTF; CDR3 DNA: TGTGCCAGCAGTTTAAGATGGACCAAAGTGACAAGGGGACGGAACTATGGCTACACCTTC; J gene: TRBJ1-2; D gene: NA; V gene: TRBV28; clone size: NA
CDR3 protein: CASSLAGGNYEQYF; CDR3 DNA: TGCGCCAGCAGCTTGGCCGGGGGCAACTACGAGCAGTACTTC; J gene: TRBJ2-7; D gene: NA; V gene: TRBV5-1; clone size: NA
CDR3 protein: CASSLIGAGAINYGYTF; CDR3 DNA: TGTGCCAGCAGCCTTATAGGGGCAGGGGCGATTAACTATGGCTACACCTTC; J gene: TRBJ1-2; D gene: NA; V gene: TRBV7-9; clone size: NA
CDR3 protein: CASSLGRLPLNEQYF; CDR3 DNA: TGTGCCAGCAGCCTTGGGAGACTGCCCCTAAATGAGCAGTACTTC; J gene: TRBJ2-7; D gene: NA; V gene: TRBV27; clone size: NA
CDR3 protein: CASSLNGPLNNEQFF; CDR3 DNA: TGTGCCAGCAGCTTAAATGGGCCCCTCAACAATGAGCAGTTCTTC; J gene: TRBJ2-1; D gene: NA; V gene: TRBV7-3; clone size: NA
CDR3 protein: CASSLSGGPREQYF; CDR3 DNA: TGTGCCAGCAGTTTATCTGGCGGGCCCCGGGAGCAGTACTTC; J gene: TRBJ2-7; D gene: NA; V gene: TRBV28; clone size: NA
CDR3 protein: CATSDSRTGGWTEAFF; CDR3 DNA: TGTGCCACCAGTGATTCCCGGACAGGAGGGTGGACTGAAGCTTTCTTT; J gene: TRBJ1-1; D gene: TRBD1; V gene: TRBV24-1; clone size: few
CDR3 protein: CASSAGGWNTEAFF; CDR3 DNA: TGTGCCAGTAGTGCTGGGGGATGGAACACTGAAGCTTTCTTT; J gene: TRBJ1-1; D gene: NA; V gene: TRBV19; clone size: NA
CDR3 protein: CASSLEWRLAKNIQYF; CDR3 DNA: TGTGCCAGCAGTTTAGAGTGGAGGTTAGCCAAAAACATTCAGTACTTC; J gene: TRBJ2-4; D gene: NA; V gene: TRBV28; clone size: NA
CDR3 protein: CASRRSAGTEAFF; CDR3 DNA: TGTGCCAGCAGGCGGAGTGCAGGCACTGAAGCTTTCTTT; J gene: TRBJ1-1; D gene: NA; V gene: TRBV3-1/TRBV3-2; clone size: NA
CDR3 protein: CASSQGLRGGSPLHF; CDR3 DNA: TGTGCCAGCAGCCAAGGTCTTAGGGGAGGCTCACCCCTCCACTTT; J gene: TRBJ1-6; D gene: NA; V gene: TRBV3-1/TRBV3-2; clone size: NA
CDR3 protein: CASSSQGAGYGYTF; CDR3 DNA: TGTGCCAGCAGCTCACAGGGGGCGGGCTATGGCTACACCTTC; J gene: TRBJ1-2; D gene: TRBD1; V gene: TRBV5-8; clone size: NA
CDR3 protein: CASSEGRLATGETQYF; CDR3 DNA: TGCGCCAGCAGCGAGGGACGACTAGCCACCGGGGAGACCCAGTACTTC; J gene: TRBJ2-5; D gene: TRBD2; V gene: TRBV5-1; clone size: NA
CDR3 protein: CARAASTANYGYTF; CDR3 DNA: TGTGCCAGGGCCGCCTCGACAGCCAACTATGGCTACACCTTC; J gene: TRBJ1-2; D gene: NA; V gene: TRBV28; clone size: NA
CDR3 protein: CASSLAPLAGVQEQYF; CDR3 DNA: TGTGCCAGCAGCTTAGCTCCCCTAGCGGGAGTTCAAGAGCAGTACTTC; J gene: TRBJ2-7; D gene: TRBD2; V gene: TRBV7-9; clone size: NA
CDR3 protein: CAIKATSERYEQYF; CDR3 DNA: TGTGCCATCAAGGCAACCTCCGAGCGCTACGAGCAGTACTTC; J gene: TRBJ2-7; D gene: NA; V gene: TRBV10-3; clone size: NA
CDR3 protein: CASSQDRRTEQYF; CDR3 DNA: TGCGCCAGCAGCCAAGATAGGAGGACCGAGCAGTACTTC; J gene: TRBJ2-7; D gene: NA; V gene: TRBV4-3; clone size: NA
CDR3 protein: CASSLDVGKLFF; CDR3 DNA: TGTGCCAGCAGCTTAGATGTGGGAAAACTGTTTTTT; J gene: TRBJ1-4; D gene: NA; V gene: TRBV7-9; clone size: once
CDR3 protein: CASSSRGTNGEQYF; CDR3 DNA: TGTGCCAGCAGCTCAAGAGGGACCAATGGGGAGCAGTACTTC; J gene: TRBJ2-7; D gene: NA; V gene: TRBV7-3; clone size: NA
CDR3 protein: CASSPQGSGTEAFF; CDR3 DNA: TGTGCCAGCAGTCCTCAGGGGAGCGGAACTGAAGCTTTCTTT; J gene: TRBJ1-1; D gene: NA; V gene: TRBV6-5; clone size: NA
CDR3 protein: CASSLESYTEAFF; CDR3 DNA: TGTGCCAGCAGTTTGGAGAGCTACACTGAAGCTTTCTTT; J gene: TRBJ1-1; D gene: NA; V gene: TRBV27; clone size: NA
CDR3 protein: CASSPRQGSGAFF; CDR3 DNA: TGTGCCAGTAGTCCGCGACAGGGTTCGGGAGCTTTCTTT; J gene: TRBJ1-1; D gene: TRBD1; V gene: TRBV19; clone size: few
CDR3 protein: CASSEGRVGGNTIYF; CDR3 DNA: TGTGCCAGCAGTGAAGGCAGGGTGGGCGGAAACACCATATATTTT; J gene: TRBJ1-3; D gene: NA; V gene: TRBV2; clone size: NA
CDR3 protein: CASSSDWAGELFF; CDR3 DNA: TGTGCCAGCAGCTCCGACTGGGCCGGGGAGCTGTTTTTT; J gene: TRBJ2-2; D gene: NA; V gene: TRBV11-2; clone size: NA
CDR3 protein: CASSYRAGEQFF; CDR3 DNA: TGTGCCAGCAGCTACCGAGCGGGAGAGCAGTTCTTC; J gene: TRBJ2-1; D gene: TRBD2; V gene: TRBV7-3; clone size: NA
CDR3 protein: CASRGPYEQYF; CDR3 DNA: TGTGCCAGCAGGGGACCCTACGAGCAGTACTTC; J gene: TRBJ2-7; D gene: NA; V gene: TRBV28; clone size: NA
CDR3 protein: CASSQDSGANSPLHF; CDR3 DNA: TGTGCCAGCAGCCAAGATTCGGGGGCTAATTCACCCCTCCACTTT; J gene: TRBJ1-6; D gene: NA; V gene: TRBV3-1/TRBV3-2; clone size: NA
CDR3 protein: CASSSGYGYTF; CDR3 DNA: TGTGCCAGCAGCTCAGGGTATGGCTACACCTTC; J gene: TRBJ1-2; D gene: NA; V gene: TRBV7-9; clone size: NA
CDR3 protein: CASSIPPHARGVF; CDR3 DNA: TGTGCCAGCAGCATTCCTCCACACGCCCGCGGGGTCTTT; J gene: TRBJ1-1; D gene: NA; V gene: TRBV21-1; clone size: NA
CDR3 protein: CASSPSGGQSSGNTIYF; CDR3 DNA: TGTGCCAGCAGCCCCTCTGGGGGTCAAAGCTCTGGAAACACCATATATTTT; J gene: TRBJ1-3; D gene: NA; V gene: TRBV7-3; clone size: NA
CDR3 protein: CASSHVAGGEDTQYF; CDR3 DNA: TGTGCCAGCAGCCATGTAGCGGGAGGCGAGGATACGCAGTATTTT; J gene: TRBJ2-3; D gene: TRBD2; V gene: TRBV14; clone size: NA
CDR3 protein: CASSHFPLRETQYF; CDR3 DNA: TGTGCCAGCAGCCACTTCCCCTTGCGGGAGACCCAGTACTTC; J gene: TRBJ2-5; D gene: NA; V gene: TRBV14; clone size: NA
CDR3 protein: CASSDSTVSYSNQPQHF; CDR3 DNA: TGTGCCAGCTCAGATTCGACAGTCAGTTATAGCAATCAGCCCCAGCATTTT; J gene: TRBJ1-5; D gene: NA; V gene: TRBV18; clone size: NA
CDR3 protein: CASSQDSARESQPQHF; CDR3 DNA: TGCGCCAGCAGCCAAGACTCGGCCAGGGAAAGTCAGCCCCAGCATTTT; J gene: TRBJ1-5; D gene: NA; V gene: TRBV4-1; clone size: NA
CDR3 protein: CASSRDGMNTQYF; CDR3 DNA: TGTGCCAGCAGTCGGGACGGGATGAATACGCAGTATTTT; J gene: TRBJ2-3; D gene: NA; V gene: TRBV27; clone size: NA
CDR3 protein: CASSVDRQGRYGYTF; CDR3 DNA: TGTGCCAGCAGCGTGGACAGACAGGGTCGCTATGGCTACACCTTC; J gene: TRBJ1-2; D gene: TRBD1; V gene: TRBV9; clone size: NA
CDR3 protein: CASSSIGQGGTEAFF; CDR3 DNA: TGTGCCAGCAGTTCAATCGGACAGGGGGGTACTGAAGCTTTCTTT; J gene: TRBJ1-1; D gene: TRBD1; V gene: TRBV28; clone size: once
CDR3 protein: CASLSTTGRTSGYTF; CDR3 DNA: TGTGCCAGTTTATCCACCACGGGGCGAACGAGTGGCTACACCTTC; J gene: TRBJ1-2; D gene: NA; V gene: TRBV19; clone size: NA
CDR3 protein: CASRGQGMTQYF; CDR3 DNA: TGTGCCAGCAGGGGACAGGGGATGACGCAGTATTTT; J gene: TRBJ2-3; D gene: TRBD1; V gene: TRBV9; clone size: NA
CDR3 protein: CATSDSRVWQYF; CDR3 DNA: TGTGCCACCAGTGATTCCCGGGTTTGGCAGTACTTC; J gene: TRBJ2-7; D gene: NA; V gene: TRBV24-1; clone size: NA
CDR3 protein: CASTPTPGIGEKLFF; CDR3 DNA: TGTGCCAGTACCCCTACGCCGGGCATCGGTGAAAAACTGTTTTTT; J gene: TRBJ1-4; D gene: NA; V gene: TRBV19; clone size: NA
CDR3 protein: CAISDPRTDMNTEAFF; CDR3 DNA: TGTGCCATCAGTGATCCCCGGACCGATATGAACACTGAAGCTTTCTTT; J gene: TRBJ1-1; D gene: NA; V gene: TRBV10-3; clone size: once
CDR3 protein: CASSPGLTGITDTQYF; CDR3 DNA: TGTGCCAGCTCACCGGGTTTGACAGGGATAACAGATACGCAGTATTTT; J gene: TRBJ2-3; D gene: TRBD1; V gene: TRBV18; clone size: NA
CDR3 protein: CASPGQMNTEAFF; CDR3 DNA: TGTGCCAGCCCGGGACAAATGAACACTGAAGCTTTCTTT; J gene: TRBJ1-1; D gene: NA; V gene: TRBV6-5; clone size: NA